Listed below are T cell receptor beta chains from one sample, sequenced in a study of T cell changes during pregnancy in multiple sclerosis. Assay used: immunoSEQ multiplex PCR; TCRdb lists only in-frame clones, some missing. Of about 76,000 clones in the sample, approximately 90% were seen once. The sample in question was peripheral blood, obtained in the first trimester of pregnancy. These receptors were taken from a female donor in good health, enrolled as a control in a pregnancy study. Both conserved end residues are part of each CDR3. D genes are given only for firm matches. Size tells how often a clone was seen (once, few, many) or the class of an expanded clone, and some rows leave it out.

.	TRBV6-1	.	TRBJ2-1	CAATELATSYNEQFF	TGTGCCGCGACCGAGCTAGCAACCTCCTACAATGAGCAGTTCTTC
TRBD2	TRBV10-3	.	TRBJ2-1	CAIRNSGESYNEQFF	TGTGCCATCAGGAATAGCGGGGAATCCTACAATGAGCAGTTCTTC
TRBD1	TRBV7-9	once	TRBJ1-3	CASSLSQGRNTIYF	TGTGCCAGCAGCTTATCACAGGGGAGAAACACCATATATTTT
.	TRBV28	.	TRBJ2-3	CASSLSGSPYMDTQYF	TGTGCCAGCAGTTTATCAGGCAGCCCCTACATGGATACGCAGTATTTT
.	TRBV4-1	.	TRBJ2-5	CASSHTGLGETQYF	TGCGCCAGCAGCCACACTGGACTGGGGGAGACCCAGTACTTC
TRBD2	TRBV6-5	.	TRBJ2-3	CASSSLAGGDTDTQYF	TGTGCCAGCAGTTCGCTAGCGGGAGGAGACACAGATACGCAGTATTTT
.	TRBV10-3	.	TRBJ1-1	CAISETGIMNTEAFF	TGTGCCATCAGTGAGACAGGTATAATGAACACTGAAGCTTTCTTT
.	TRBV7-8	.	TRBJ1-1	CASTPGSRTEAFF	TGTGCCAGCACCCCCGGGAGTCGGACTGAAGCTTTCTTT
.	TRBV27	.	TRBJ2-2	CASSGSGYGELFF	TGTGCCAGCAGTGGGTCAGGGTACGGGGAGCTGTTTTTT
.	TRBV7-8	.	TRBJ2-3	CASESGNTQYF	TGTGCCAGCGAGTCAGGGAATACGCAGTATTTT
.	TRBV5-4	.	TRBJ2-7	CASSLDAAYEQYF	TGTGCCAGCAGCTTGGATGCGGCCTACGAGCAGTACTTC
TRBD2	TRBV6-6	.	TRBJ2-1	CASSYGASGRTYEQFF	TGTGCCAGCAGTTACGGAGCTAGCGGGAGAACCTATGAGCAGTTCTTC
TRBD2	TRBV7-9	.	TRBJ2-7	CASSLAEASGSYEQYF	TGTGCCAGCAGCTTAGCCGAGGCTAGCGGATCCTACGAGCAGTACTTC
TRBD1	TRBV15	once	TRBJ2-5	CATSRDRGTVQQETQYF	TGTGCCACCAGCAGAGATAGAGGGACAGTCCAGCAAGAGACCCAGTACTTC
TRBD1	TRBV7-6	.	TRBJ2-7	CASSLPGTERGPYEQYF	TGTGCCAGCAGCTTGCCCGGGACAGAAAGGGGGCCCTACGAGCAGTACTTC
TRBD1	TRBV7-9	.	TRBJ2-5	CASSPDGVDRVGETQYF	TGTGCCAGCAGCCCGGATGGGGTCGACAGGGTGGGGGAGACCCAGTACTTC
TRBD1	TRBV6-5	.	TRBJ2-5	CASSRGHETQYF	TGTGCCAGCAGCAGGGGGCACGAGACCCAGTACTTC
.	TRBV11-2	.	TRBJ2-1	CASSLDMVSEQFF	TGTGCCAGCAGCTTAGATATGGTCAGTGAGCAGTTCTTC
.	TRBV27	.	TRBJ1-1	CASKMGTGGANTEAFF	TGTGCCAGCAAGATGGGGACGGGAGGGGCGAACACTGAAGCTTTCTTT
.	TRBV13	.	TRBJ2-1	CASSKGDSYNEQFF	TGTGCCAGCAGCAAAGGGGACTCCTACAATGAGCAGTTCTTC
.	TRBV9	.	TRBJ2-7	CASSVGGTTSYEQYF	TGTGCCAGCAGCGTAGGGGGGACAACGTCCTACGAGCAGTACTTC
TRBD1	TRBV5-1	once	TRBJ2-5	CASSTGTVQETQYF	TGCGCCAGCAGCACGGGGACAGTCCAAGAGACCCAGTACTTC
.	TRBV7-9	.	TRBJ1-3	CASSFGEDTIYF	TGTGCCAGCAGCTTCGGAGAAGACACCATATATTTT
TRBD1	TRBV11-3	.	TRBJ2-2	CASSSRDRSTGELFF	TGTGCCAGCAGCTCCCGGGACAGATCCACCGGGGAGCTGTTTTTT
TRBD2	TRBV6-5	.	TRBJ2-1	CASSYALLAGVNEQFF	TGTGCCAGCAGTTACGCGCTACTAGCGGGAGTCAATGAGCAGTTCTTC
.	TRBV29-1	.	TRBJ2-5	CSVEAAEQETQYF	TGCAGCGTTGAGGCGGCAGAGCAAGAGACCCAGTACTTC
TRBD2	TRBV7-9	.	TRBJ2-1	CASSPRTSVGPNEQFF	TGTGCCAGCAGCCCGCGAACTAGCGTGGGCCCCAATGAGCAGTTCTTC
TRBD2	TRBV25-1	.	TRBJ2-2	CASSEAGDTGELFF	TGTGCCAGCAGTGAAGCGGGAGACACCGGGGAGCTGTTTTTT
TRBD1	TRBV18	.	TRBJ2-7	CASSPRTGWYEQYF	TGTGCCAGCTCACCCCGGACAGGGTGGTACGAGCAGTACTTC
.	TRBV19	once	TRBJ2-5	CASTDRSETQYF	TGTGCCAGTACCGACAGGTCAGAGACCCAGTACTTC
.	TRBV7-9	.	TRBJ2-4	CASSLRTTPGNIQYF	TGTGCCAGCAGCCTCAGGACAACCCCAGGAAACATTCAGTACTTC
TRBD1	TRBV5-1	.	TRBJ2-7	CASSLEAGTGPYEQYF	TGCGCCAGCAGCCTTGAAGCCGGGACAGGGCCGTACGAGCAGTACTTC
.	TRBV27	.	TRBJ1-5	CASSLSGADGQPQHF	TGTGCCAGCAGTTTATCAGGGGCTGACGGGCAGCCCCAGCATTTT
.	TRBV4-1	.	TRBJ1-4	CASSQVPPREGGNEKLFF	TGCGCCAGCAGCCAAGTCCCCCCTCGCGAGGGTGGTAATGAAAAACTGTTTTTT